The T cell receptor (beta chain) under discussion was sequenced for a study of T cell responses to AZD1222 COVID-19 vaccine. This table comes from immunoSEQ multiplex PCR, and its TCRdb copy is limited to in-frame clones, with some not included. The sample lists 120,000 to 150,000 clones; approximately 88% were seen once. This TCR derives from an adult in good health. Sequencing was performed on peripheral blood, taken on day 0 of MenACWY control vaccination.

CDR3 nucleotide sequence: TGTGCCAGCAGTTTAACCACTGAAGCTTTCTTT. It is translated as CASSLTTEAFF. This chain links TRBV28 with TRBJ1-1, with D unresolved. The CDR3 is 11 residues long. Trimming left V 2 bases short and J 4 bases short, with 2 bases between. In germline, CDR1 is MDHEN, CDR2 SYDVKM.